Listed below are T cell receptor beta chains from one sample, sequenced in a study of regulatory T cells in long-lasting Graves disease. Using its own MiXCR run on the multiplex PCR reads, TCRdb lists one record per CDR3 protein. Of 350,000 to 400,000 distinct CDR3 sequences in the sample, roughly 15% were seen once. The sample also formed part of further work on T cells in Graves' hyperthyroidism and ophthalmopathy.

Source: peripheral blood mononuclear cells (PBMCs), taken at new diagnosis, from a patient treated with antithyroid drugs. These receptors were obtained from a woman younger than 35 with Graves disease. The CDR3 runs from the conserved cysteine through the conserved F or W. The order of the fields is J gene, D gene, clone size, V gene, CDR3 DNA, CDR3 protein. D genes are given only for firm matches. Clone size, where shown, is once, few, many, or a class for clones that have expanded.

>TRBJ2-7|-|few|TRBV6-1
TGTGCCAGCAGGCAAAACAGGTTGTACTTC
CASRQNRLYF
>TRBJ2-3|-|many|TRBV13
TGTGCCAGCAGCGTATATCAAAGAGGCGGGGGCCGATCTTTGGCAGATACGCAGTATTTT
CASSVYQRGGGRSLADTQYF
>TRBJ2-1|TRBD2|-|TRBV20-1
TGCAGTGGTAACCCGGGACTAGCGGGCCACAATGAGCAGTTCTTC
CSGNPGLAGHNEQFF
>TRBJ2-7|TRBD2|-|TRBV3-1
TGTGCCAGCAGAGCCGGACTAGCGGACTATTACGAGCAGTACTTC
CASRAGLADYYEQYF
>TRBJ1-1|TRBD1|many|TRBV3-1
TGTGCCAGCAGCCGCCAATCGGCAGGGGGCATCACTGAAGCTTTCTTT
CASSRQSAGGITEAFF
>TRBJ1-6|-|few|TRBV7-3
TGTGCCAGCAGCTTAGGCAGGGCCAATTCACCCCTCCACTTT
CASSLGRANSPLHF
>TRBJ1-2|TRBD1|few|TRBV10-2
TGCGCCAGCAGTGAGACCGACAGGGTTGGCTACACCTTC
CASSETDRVGYTF
>TRBJ1-1|-|-|TRBV20-1
TGCAGTGCTAGATCACTCGGGACTGAAGCTTTCTTT
CSARSLGTEAFF
>TRBJ1-1|-|many|TRBV30
TGTGCCTGGAGTTTGACGGGGAACACTGAAGCTTTCTTT
CAWSLTGNTEAFF
>TRBJ1-1|-|many|TRBV20-1
TGCAGTGCTTTCCACGGGGAGAAGGCTGAAGCTTTCTTT
CSAFHGEKAEAFF
>TRBJ2-5|-|many|TRBV11-2
TGTGCCAGCAGCTTCAACAGCAAAGAGACCCAGTACTTC
CASSFNSKETQYF
>TRBJ2-3|-|-|TRBV4-1
TGCGCCAGCAGCCATAAAACCGGGACACATAGCACAGATACGCAGTATTTT
CASSHKTGTHSTDTQYF
>TRBJ2-3|TRBD1|many|TRBV5-1
TGTGCCAGCAGCTCGGGACAGGGGTCAGATACGCAGTATTTT
CASSSGQGSDTQYF
>TRBJ1-1|-|medium-sized|TRBV27
TGTGCCAGCAGTTTAGTAGTCGGGGGATGGAACACTGAAGCTTTCTTT
CASSLVVGGWNTEAFF
>TRBJ1-1|TRBD1|many|TRBV28
TGTGCCAGCAGTGAGGCGGGACAGGCCACTGAAGCTTTCTTT
CASSEAGQATEAFF
>TRBJ2-1|TRBD2|few|TRBV4-1
TGCGCCAGCAGCCGCGCCGGGACTAGCTTGTACAATGAGCAGTTCTTC
CASSRAGTSLYNEQFF
>TRBJ2-7|-|many|TRBV5-1
TGCGCCAGCAGCTTGGTCCACAGGATGGCTAGCTCCTACGAGCAGTACTTC
CASSLVHRMASSYEQYF
>TRBJ2-5|-|-|TRBV29-1
TGCGGCGTTGAAGATCGGAGAGGGGTCGAGACCCAGTACTTC
CGVEDRRGVETQYF
>TRBJ1-6|-|many|TRBV12-3/TRBV12-4
TGTGCCAGCAGCCCCGGACAGAGAGCCTACTCCTATAATTCACCCCTCCACTTT
CASSPGQRAYSYNSPLHF
>TRBJ2-7|TRBD2|many|TRBV5-1
TGCGCCAGCAGCAAGACCGGGACTACTTCCAACGAGCAGTACTTC
CASSKTGTTSNEQYF
>TRBJ2-7|-|many|TRBV12-3/TRBV12-4
TGTGCCAGCAGTTTGAGTCAGGCCTTGTGGCAGTACTTC
CASSLSQALWQYF
>TRBJ2-7|-|many|TRBV18
TGTGCCAGCTCACCATTGAGTTCGGCGGGTCTCTCCTACGAGCAGTACTTC
CASSPLSSAGLSYEQYF
>TRBJ2-5|TRBD2|many|TRBV30
TGTGCCTGGAAACCGGGACTAGCAGACCAAGAGACCCAGTACTTC
CAWKPGLADQETQYF
>TRBJ1-5|-|many|TRBV5-1
TGTGCCAGCAGGCGCCAGGGTCAGCCCCAGCATTTT
CASRRQGQPQHF
>TRBJ2-6|-|-|TRBV9
TGTGCCAGCAGCGTAGGGGGGAACTCTGGGGCCAACGTCCTGACTTTC
CASSVGGNSGANVLTF
>TRBJ1-4|TRBD1|many|TRBV28
TGTGCCAGCAACGTACAGGGGGCTCTCCTTGAAAAACTGTTTTTT
CASNVQGALLEKLFF
>TRBJ2-1|-|-|TRBV25-1
TGTGCCAGCGGGCCCCCCGGCCTAGTAAAGCAGTTCTTC
CASGPPGLVKQFF
>TRBJ1-2|-|many|TRBV5-1
TGTGCCAGCAGCTTGGAATCGGGTCCGAGAAATGGCTACACCTTC
CASSLESGPRNGYTF
>TRBJ2-2|TRBD1|many|TRBV6-1
TGTGCCAGCAGTGAGGGCGGGGACAGGCATACCGGGGAGCTGTTTTTT
CASSEGGDRHTGELFF
>TRBJ1-5|-|few|TRBV20-1
TGCAGTGCTGGAAGGGGGGGTGCGTTAAATCAGCCCCAGCATTTT
CSAGRGGALNQPQHF
>TRBJ2-7|TRBD2|few|TRBV10-3
TGTGCCATCGCCCTAACCGGGACTAGCGGACTGTACTTC
CAIALTGTSGLYF
>TRBJ2-7|-|many|TRBV12-3/TRBV12-4
TGTGCCAGCAGCCCTAAGATGTCCTACGAGCAGTACTTC
CASSPKMSYEQYF
>TRBJ2-7|TRBD1|many|TRBV7-9
TGTGCCAGCAGCTTAGTTTTCGGGACAGAGACCTACGAGCAGTACTTC
CASSLVFGTETYEQYF
>TRBJ2-5|-|-|TRBV13
TGTGCCAGCAGCCGGAGGGACGGGAAAGAGACCCAGTACTTC
CASSRRDGKETQYF